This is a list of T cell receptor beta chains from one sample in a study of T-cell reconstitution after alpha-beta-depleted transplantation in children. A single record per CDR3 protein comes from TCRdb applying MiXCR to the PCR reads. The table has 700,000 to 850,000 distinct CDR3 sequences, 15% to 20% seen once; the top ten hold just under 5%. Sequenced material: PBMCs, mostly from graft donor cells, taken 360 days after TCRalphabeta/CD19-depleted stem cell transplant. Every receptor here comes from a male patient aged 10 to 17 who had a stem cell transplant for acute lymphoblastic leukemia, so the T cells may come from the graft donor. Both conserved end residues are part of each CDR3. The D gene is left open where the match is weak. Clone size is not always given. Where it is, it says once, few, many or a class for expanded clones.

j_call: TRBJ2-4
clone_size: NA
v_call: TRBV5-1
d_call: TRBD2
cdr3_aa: CASSSPGTSGQKGFLAKNIQYF
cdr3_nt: TGCGCCAGCTCGTCCCCCGGGACTAGCGGGCAGAAGGGGTTTTTAGCCAAAAACATTCAGTACTTC

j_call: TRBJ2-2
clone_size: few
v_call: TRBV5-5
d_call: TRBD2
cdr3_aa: CASSRLAGHTGELFF
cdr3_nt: TGTGCCAGCAGCCGACTAGCGGGGCACACCGGGGAGCTGTTTTTT

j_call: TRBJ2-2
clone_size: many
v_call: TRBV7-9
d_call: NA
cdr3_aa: CASSPLPGEGNTGELFF
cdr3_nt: TGTGCCAGCAGCCCCCTTCCAGGGGAGGGGAACACCGGGGAGCTGTTTTTT

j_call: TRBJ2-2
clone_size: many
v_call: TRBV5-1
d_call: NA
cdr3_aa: CASQQGAGELFF
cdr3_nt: TGCGCCAGCCAACAGGGCGCCGGGGAGCTGTTTTTT

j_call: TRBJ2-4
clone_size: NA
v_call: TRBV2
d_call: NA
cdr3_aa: CADQSKTGQSKNIQYF
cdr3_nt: TGTGCCGACCAATCAAAAACGGGGCAGTCCAAAAACATTCAGTACTTC

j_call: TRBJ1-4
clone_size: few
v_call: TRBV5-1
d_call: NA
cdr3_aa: CASRSRPGGEKLFF
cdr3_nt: TGCGCCAGCAGGTCCCGGCCGGGAGGGGAAAAACTGTTTTTT

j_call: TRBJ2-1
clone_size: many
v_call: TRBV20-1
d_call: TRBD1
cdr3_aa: CSARVTYRGRNNEQFF
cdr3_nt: TGCAGTGCTAGAGTGACCTACAGGGGGCGCAACAATGAGCAGTTCTTC

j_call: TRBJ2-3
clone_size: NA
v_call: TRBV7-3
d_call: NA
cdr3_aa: CASSPERRGTDTQYF
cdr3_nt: TGTGCCAGCAGCCCCGAACGGAGAGGGACAGATACGCAGTATTTT

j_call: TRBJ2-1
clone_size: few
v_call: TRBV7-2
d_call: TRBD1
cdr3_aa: CASTIARTGVSYNEQFF
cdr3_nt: TGTGCCAGCACCATAGCACGGACAGGGGTCTCCTACAATGAGCAGTTCTTC

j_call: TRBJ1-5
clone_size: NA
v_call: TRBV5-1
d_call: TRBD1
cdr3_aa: CASSFRGQGGPQHF
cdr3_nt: TGCGCCAGCAGCTTTCGGGGACAGGGTGGTCCCCAGCATTTT

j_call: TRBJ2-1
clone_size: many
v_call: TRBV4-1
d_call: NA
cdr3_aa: CASSRVSERYNEQFF
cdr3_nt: TGCGCCAGCAGCCGAGTTAGCGAACGGTACAATGAGCAGTTCTTC

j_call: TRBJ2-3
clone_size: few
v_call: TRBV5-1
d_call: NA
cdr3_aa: CASSLAVVGTDTQYF
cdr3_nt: TGCGCCAGCAGCTTGGCGGTAGTCGGCACAGATACGCAGTATTTT

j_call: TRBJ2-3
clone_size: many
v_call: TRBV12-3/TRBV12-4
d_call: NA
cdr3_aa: CASSSPGDTQYF
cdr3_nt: TGTGCCAGCAGTTCCCCCGGAGATACGCAGTATTTT

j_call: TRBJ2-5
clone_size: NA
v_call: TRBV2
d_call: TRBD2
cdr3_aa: CASSERELYRKTQYF
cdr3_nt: TGTGCCAGCAGTGAGCGGGAGCTGTATCGAAAGACCCAGTACTTC

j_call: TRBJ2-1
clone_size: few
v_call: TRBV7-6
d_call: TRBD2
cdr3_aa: CASSKAGGFEQFF
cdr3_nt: TGTGCCAGCAGCAAAGCGGGAGGGTTTGAGCAGTTCTTC

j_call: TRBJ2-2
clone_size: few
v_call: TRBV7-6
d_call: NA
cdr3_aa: CASSLGQYGELFF
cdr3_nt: TGTGCCAGCAGCTTAGGGCAATACGGGGAGCTGTTTTTT

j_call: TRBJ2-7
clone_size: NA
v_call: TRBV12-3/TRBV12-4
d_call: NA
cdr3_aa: CASSLGVGRIRYEQYF
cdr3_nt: TGTGCCAGCAGTTTAGGGGTGGGGAGGATTCGCTACGAGCAGTACTTC

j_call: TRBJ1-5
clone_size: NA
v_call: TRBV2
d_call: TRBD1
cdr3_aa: CARGGTGTPNQPQHF
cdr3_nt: TGTGCCAGGGGGGGGACAGGGACCCCCAATCAGCCCCAGCATTTT

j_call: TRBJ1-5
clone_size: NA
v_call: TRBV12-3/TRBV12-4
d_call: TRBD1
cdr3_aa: CASGPGQGAHQPQHF
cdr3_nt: TGTGCCAGCGGGCCCGGACAGGGGGCGCATCAGCCCCAGCATTTT

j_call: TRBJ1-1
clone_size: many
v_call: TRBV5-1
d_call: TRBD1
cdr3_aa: CASSINRGTEAFF
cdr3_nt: TGCGCCAGCAGCATCAACAGGGGGACTGAAGCTTTCTTT

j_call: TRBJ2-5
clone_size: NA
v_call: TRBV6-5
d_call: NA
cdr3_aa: CASNKRQTLQETQYF
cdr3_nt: TGTGCCAGCAACAAACGACAGACTTTACAAGAGACCCAGTACTTC

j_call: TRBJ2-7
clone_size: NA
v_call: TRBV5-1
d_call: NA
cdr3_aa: CASSLEGVEQYF
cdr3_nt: TGCGCCAGCAGCTTGGAGGGGGTCGAGCAGTACTTC

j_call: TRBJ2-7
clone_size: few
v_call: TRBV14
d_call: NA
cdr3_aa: CASSPSSGPHGRQYF
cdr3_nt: TGTGCCAGCAGCCCCTCCTCCGGGCCTCACGGGCGGCAGTACTTC

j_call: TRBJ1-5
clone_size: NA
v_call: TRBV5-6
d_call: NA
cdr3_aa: CASSLSSMSNQPQHF
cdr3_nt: TGTGCCAGCAGCTTGTCGTCAATGAGCAATCAGCCCCAGCATTTT

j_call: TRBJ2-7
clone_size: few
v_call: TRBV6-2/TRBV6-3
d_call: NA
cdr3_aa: CASSYGAGYEQYF
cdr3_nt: TGTGCCAGCAGTTACGGGGCGGGCTACGAGCAGTACTTC

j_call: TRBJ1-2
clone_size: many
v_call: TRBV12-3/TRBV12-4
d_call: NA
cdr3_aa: CASSSGGLYGYTF
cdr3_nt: TGTGCCAGCAGTTCCGGGGGACTTTATGGCTACACCTTC

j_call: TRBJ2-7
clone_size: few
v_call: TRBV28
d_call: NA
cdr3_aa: CASSLVPGPGNEQYF
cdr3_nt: TGTGCCAGCAGTTTAGTTCCCGGTCCGGGAAACGAGCAGTACTTC

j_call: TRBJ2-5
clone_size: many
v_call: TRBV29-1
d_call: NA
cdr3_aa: CSYRKGLQETQYF
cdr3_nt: TGCAGTTACCGGAAGGGGCTCCAAGAGACCCAGTACTTC

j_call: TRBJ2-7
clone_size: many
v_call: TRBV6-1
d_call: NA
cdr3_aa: CASKSDRRSYEQYF
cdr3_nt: TGTGCCAGCAAATCCGACCGTCGCTCCTACGAGCAGTACTTC

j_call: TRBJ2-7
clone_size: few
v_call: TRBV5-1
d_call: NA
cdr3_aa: CASSGGPVLYEQYF
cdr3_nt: TGCGCCAGCAGCGGGGGGCCCGTTCTCTACGAGCAGTACTTC

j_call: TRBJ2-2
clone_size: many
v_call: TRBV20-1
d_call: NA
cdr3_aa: CSARDTRTHTGELFF
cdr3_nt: TGCAGTGCTAGAGATACTAGGACCCACACCGGGGAGCTGTTTTTT

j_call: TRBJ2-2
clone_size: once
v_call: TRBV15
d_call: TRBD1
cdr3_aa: CATSTFPGQSNTGELFF
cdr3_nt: TGTGCCACCAGCACCTTTCCGGGACAGTCGAACACCGGGGAGCTGTTTTTT

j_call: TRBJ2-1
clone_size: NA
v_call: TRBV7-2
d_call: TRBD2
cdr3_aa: CASSEASGDFNEQFF
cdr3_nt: TGTGCCAGCAGCGAAGCTAGCGGGGATTTTAATGAGCAGTTCTTC

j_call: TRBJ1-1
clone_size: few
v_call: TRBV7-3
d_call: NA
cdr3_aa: CASSLYSMGPVNTEAFF
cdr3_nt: TGTGCCAGCAGCTTATATTCAATGGGGCCGGTCAACACTGAAGCTTTCTTT

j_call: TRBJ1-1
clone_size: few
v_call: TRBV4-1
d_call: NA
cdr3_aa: CASSQEENRNTEAFF
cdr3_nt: TGCGCCAGCAGCCAAGAGGAGAACAGAAACACTGAAGCTTTCTTT

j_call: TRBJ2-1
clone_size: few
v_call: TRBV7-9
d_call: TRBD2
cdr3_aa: CASSSRTSGRSYNEQFF
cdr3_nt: TGTGCCAGCAGCTCCAGGACTAGCGGGAGATCCTACAATGAGCAGTTCTTC

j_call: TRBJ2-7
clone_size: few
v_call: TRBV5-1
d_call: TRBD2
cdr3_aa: CASSPAASGGYEQYF
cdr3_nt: TGCGCCAGCAGTCCGGCAGCTAGCGGAGGCTACGAGCAGTACTTC

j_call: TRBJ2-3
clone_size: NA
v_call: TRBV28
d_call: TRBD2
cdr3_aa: CASKNLRLAADTQYF
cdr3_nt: TGTGCCAGCAAGAACCTAAGACTAGCGGCAGATACGCAGTATTTT

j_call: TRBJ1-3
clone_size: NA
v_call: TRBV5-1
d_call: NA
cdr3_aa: CASSLGDGGSGNTIYF
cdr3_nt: TGCGCCAGCAGCTTGGGCGACGGAGGCTCTGGAAACACCATATATTTT

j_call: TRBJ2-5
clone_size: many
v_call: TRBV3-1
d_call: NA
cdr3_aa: CASSQRGETQYF
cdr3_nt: TGTGCCAGCAGCCAAAGGGGAGAGACCCAGTACTTC

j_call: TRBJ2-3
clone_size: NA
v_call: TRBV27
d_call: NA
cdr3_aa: CASIPGTGGTDTQYF
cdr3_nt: TGTGCCAGCATTCCCGGGACGGGAGGCACAGATACGCAGTATTTT

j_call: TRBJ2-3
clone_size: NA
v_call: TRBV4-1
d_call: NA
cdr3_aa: CASSHYADTQYF
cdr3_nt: TGCGCCAGCAGCCACTACGCAGATACGCAGTATTTT

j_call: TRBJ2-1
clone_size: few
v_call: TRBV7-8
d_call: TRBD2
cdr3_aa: CASSKAAGGPLFYNEQFF
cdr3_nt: TGTGCCAGCAGCAAGGCAGCGGGAGGGCCGTTATTCTACAATGAGCAGTTCTTC

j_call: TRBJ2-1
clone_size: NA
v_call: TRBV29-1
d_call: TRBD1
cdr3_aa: CSVEAPDRDRGEQFF
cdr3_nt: TGCAGCGTTGAAGCCCCCGATCGGGACAGGGGTGAGCAGTTCTTC

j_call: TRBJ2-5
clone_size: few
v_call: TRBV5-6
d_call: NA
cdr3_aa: CASSFRSRAGWGQETQYF
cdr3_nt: TGTGCCAGCAGCTTTAGGTCTCGGGCGGGATGGGGTCAAGAGACCCAGTACTTC

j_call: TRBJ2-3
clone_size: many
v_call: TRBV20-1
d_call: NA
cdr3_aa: CSALYPRWREGTDTQYF
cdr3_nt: TGCAGTGCTCTATACCCGAGATGGCGGGAAGGCACAGATACGCAGTATTTT

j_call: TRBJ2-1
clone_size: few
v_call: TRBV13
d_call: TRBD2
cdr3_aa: CASSLVFGTSVPYNEQFF
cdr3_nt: TGTGCCAGCAGCTTAGTATTCGGGACTAGCGTCCCCTACAATGAGCAGTTCTTC

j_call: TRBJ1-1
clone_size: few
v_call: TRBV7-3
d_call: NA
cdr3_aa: CASSLDGSMDTEAFF
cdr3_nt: TGTGCCAGCAGCTTAGATGGTTCAATGGACACTGAAGCTTTCTTT

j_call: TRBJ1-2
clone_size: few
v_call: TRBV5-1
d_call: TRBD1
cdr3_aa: CASSLEGTGDGYTF
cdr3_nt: TGCGCCAGCAGCTTGGAAGGGACAGGAGATGGCTACACCTTC

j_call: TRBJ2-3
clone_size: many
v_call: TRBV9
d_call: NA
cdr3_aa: CASSVGEASPSPDTQYF
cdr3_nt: TGTGCCAGCAGCGTAGGAGAGGCTAGCCCATCCCCGGATACGCAGTATTTT

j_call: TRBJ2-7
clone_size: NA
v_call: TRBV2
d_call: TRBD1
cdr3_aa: CASSPGQGIYEQYF
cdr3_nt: TGTGCCAGCAGTCCGGGACAGGGGATCTACGAGCAGTACTTC